These 14 T cell receptor beta chains share one sample of origin, sequenced in a study of blood T cells in healthy people across ages. A second PCR, run for 7 to 11 cycles, used a sample-barcoded 5' primer plus a J-beta primer mix. Each CDR3 protein is one row after TCRdb ran MiXCR on the 5' RACE reads. The sample includes 1,800,000 or so distinct CDR3 sequences, around 42% of them seen just once. Sequenced sample: blood. The receptors here all came from a human donor in good health.

The genes are TRBV6-2 or TRBV6-3 and TRBJ2-7; D unclear. Germline CDR1 reads MNHEY; CDR2 reads SVGEGT. The CDR3 is 14 amino acids. Trimming pared 2 bases from V and 0 bases from J, leaving 8 bases between. In nucleotides, the CDR3 is TGTGCCAGCAGTTACGGCAGGCGCTCCTACGAGCAGTACTTC. This encodes CASSYGRRSYEQYF.

This clonotype was recorded a few times. The chain recombines TRBV6-5 with TRBJ2-1; TRBD2 aligns across 7 bases. The CDR3 has 13 residues. V lost 2 bases and J lost 9; bases outside the gene matches: 4. Germline CDR1 reads MNHEY; CDR2 reads SVGAGI. The CDR3 loop is CASSYGGGREQFF. Written as DNA, the CDR3 is TGTGCCAGCAGTTACGGGGGGGGTCGTGAGCAGTTCTTC.

The CDR3 reads CASSQGSVTGANVLTF. The CDR3 nucleotides are TGTGCCAGCAGCCAAGGCAGCGTTACTGGGGCCAACGTCCTGACTTTC. This chain joins TRBV3-1 and TRBJ2-6; no clear D gene. Germline loops: CDR1 LGHDT, CDR2 YNNKEL (reference sequence). The CDR3 totals 16 residues. Trimming took off 1 base at V and 2 bases at J, with 9 bases between the two ends.

Many counts were recorded for this clonotype. This chain uses TRBV20-1 with TRBJ2-1; D possibly corresponds to TRBD2 (6 bases). Looked up from germline, CDR1 is DFQATT and CDR2 is SNEGSKA (reference sequence). The CDR3 sequence is 14 residues long. V lost 6 bases and J lost 5, with 17 bases in between. CDR3 in DNA: TGCAGTGCCAGGCGGGATAGGTGGAACAATGAGCAGTTCTTC. Its translation is CSARRDRWNNEQFF.

V usage is TRBV5-1 and J usage is TRBJ2-1; 11 bases map to TRBD1. This CDR3 contains 17 residues. CDR1 and CDR2 (germline): SGHRS, YFSETQ. Unmatched junction bases numbered 12, after V lost 3 bases and J lost 7 bases. CDR3 nucleotide sequence: TGCGCCAGCAGCTCTGGGACAGGGGGGTATATTTCGAATGAGCAGTTCTTC. Protein sequence: CASSSGTGGYISNEQFF.

This chain links TRBV15 with TRBJ2-3; no clear D. The CDR3 is 16 amino acids. Trimming removed 3 bases from V and 2 bases from J, with 15 bases in between. Per germline, CDR1 LNHNV and CDR2 YYDKDF (reference sequence). The DNA of the CDR3 is TGTGCCACCAGCAGCCCCCATCTAGACGCCACAGATACGCAGTATTTT. The encoded protein is CATSSPHLDATDTQYF.

The gene calls are TRBV7-3 and TRBJ2-3; no firm D call. The CDR3 is 12 residues long. Germline CDR1 is SGHTA and CDR2 is FQGTGA. Trimming shortened V by 5 bases and J by 4 bases, and 7 bases separated the two germline ends. The CDR3 region has the DNA TGTGCCAGCAGCAAAGACGCAGATACGCAGTATTTT. Encoded protein: CASSKDADTQYF.

V usage is TRBV6-5 and J usage is TRBJ2-1, with 8 positions matching TRBD2. The ends lost 5 bases at V and 4 bases at J; junction bases unmatched: 7. This CDR3 region has 15 residues. Looked up from germline, CDR1 is MNHEY and CDR2 is SVGAGI. The CDR3 loop reads CASSAGGDLYNEQFF. The DNA for the CDR3 is TGTGCCAGCAGTGCCGGGGGGGACCTTTACAATGAGCAGTTCTTC.

CDR3 coding DNA: TGCGCCAGCAGTGAGCGGGGGGGGCTCAATGAGCAGTTCTTC. Protein product: CASSERGGLNEQFF. V usage is TRBV10-2 and J usage is TRBJ2-1, with TRBD2 matching 8 bases. The CDR3 is 14 amino acids. Germline CDR1 WSHSY, CDR2 SAAADI. Trimming cost V 2 bases and J 6 bases; bases outside gene matches: 3.

This clonotype was recorded once. J is TRBJ2-7 and V is TRBV5-1; D gene uncertain. This CDR3 region has 14 residues. Trimming pared 3 bases from V and 5 bases from J, leaving 15 bases between. The germline V gene has CDR1 SGHRS and CDR2 YFSETQ. The DNA for the CDR3 is TGCGCCAGCAGCTCGATTGGGGTCTGGGACGAGCAGTACTTC. It is translated as CASSSIGVWDEQYF.

This clonotype has a single count. This sequence joins TRBV7-9 and TRBJ2-7; 14 bases match TRBD2. Germline lookup yields CDR1 SEHNR and CDR2 FQNEAQ (reference sequence). The V and J ends lost 5 bases and 3 bases, in that order; junction bases with no gene match: 9. This CDR3 spans 17 amino acids. Here the CDR3 reads CASSPRTSGGHRYEQYF. The CDR3, as DNA: TGTGCCAGCAGCCCTCGGACTAGCGGGGGGCACCGCTACGAGCAGTACTTC.

The V and J genes are TRBV5-1 and TRBJ1-2, with a tentative D call TRBD1 (5 bases). V lost 1 base and J 8 bases, leaving 18 bases between the germline ends. This CDR3 has 15 amino acids. CDR1 is SGHRS, CDR2 YFSETQ, per germline. The CDR3 sequence: CASSLMTASNGGYTF. Here the CDR3 DNA reads TGCGCCAGCAGCTTGATGACAGCCTCCAATGGGGGCTACACCTTC.

To note about this clonotype: At one end the junction does not follow the germline gene, possibly because of a read error. The chain uses TRBV24-1 and TRBJ2-1, with TRBD1 identical over 7 bases. Germline V gene data show CDR1 as KGHDR and CDR2 as SFDVKD. The CDR3 runs to 15 residues. In DNA form, the CDR3 reads TGTGCCACAGGGGGCCAACGTAGCTCCTACAATGGGCAGTTCTTC. This sequence encodes CATGGQRSSYNGQFF.

This clonotype was counted a few times. The rearrangement joins TRBV9 to TRBJ2-3; no definite D call. Germline loops: CDR1 SGDLS, CDR2 YYNGEE. This CDR3 comprises 15 residues. Trimming removed 2 bases at V and 1 base at J, with 11 bases between. The CDR3 DNA sequence: TGTGCCAGCAGCGTTTTTCCGCTTGGCACAGATACGCAGTATTTT. Translation: CASSVFPLGTDTQYF. Full variable domain (outside the CDR3, taken from reference TRBV9 and TRBJ2-3): DSGVTQTPKHLITATGQRVTLRCSPRSGDLSVYWYQQSLDQGLQFLIQYYNGEERAKGNILERFSAQQFPDLHSELNLSSLELGDSALYFCASSVFPLGTDTQYFGPGTRLTVL.